These 29 T cell receptor beta chains share one sample of origin, sequenced in a study of blood T cell repertoires in COVID-19. Only in-frame clones appear in the TCRdb table, and some are missing; sequencing was by immunoSEQ multiplex PCR. The sample carries hundreds of thousands of clones, roughly 80% recorded once. Sample: peripheral blood. The receptors shown here come from a woman older than 75 with acute or convalescent COVID-19.

The V call is TRBV27, the J call TRBJ1-6, with no clear D. Trimming cost V 0 bases and J 8 bases, with 14 bases left between them. CDR3 length: 16 amino acids. Germline V gives CDR1 MNHEY, CDR2 SMNVEV (reference sequence). The CDR3 DNA is TGTGCCAGCAGTTTATCGCCCCGACATAACGATTCACCCCTCCACTTT. As protein: CASSLSPRHNDSPLHF.

The chain recombines TRBV6-5 with TRBJ1-2; TRBD1 is a possible D gene (5 bases). The CDR3 length is 13 residues. Trimming stripped 6 bases from V and 8 bases from J, with 16 bases between. The germline V gene encodes CDR1 MNHEY and CDR2 SVGAGI. As DNA, the CDR3 is TGTGCCAGCAGGCGCTCCAGGGAGGACGGCTACACCTTC. Its protein is CASRRSREDGYTF.

With respect to this clone: The same CDR3 is also encoded by other DNA sequences in this sample. V gene TRBV6-5 combines with J gene TRBJ1-2; TRBD1 aligns across 10 bases. CDR1 and CDR2 from the germline V gene are MNHEY and SVGAGI. This CDR3 is built from 15 residues. J gave up 4 bases and V 2 bases, and 4 bases lay outside the gene matches. CDR3 residues: CASSYRDRGSYGYTF. For the CDR3, the DNA is TGTGCCAGCAGTTACCGGGACAGGGGTTCCTATGGCTACACCTTC.

The rearrangement joins TRBV6-2 or TRBV6-3 to TRBJ2-3, with 7 bases lining up with TRBD2. The CDR3 has 15 residues. Germline CDR1 and CDR2: MNHEY and SVGEGT. V trimming: 5 bases; J trimming: 2 bases; junction bases outside the gene matches: 7. The CDR3 here is CASSDPSGLTDTQYF. For the CDR3, the DNA is TGTGCCAGCAGTGACCCTAGCGGCCTCACAGATACGCAGTATTTT.

The V gene is TRBV2, the J gene TRBJ1-1; D unclear. Germline assignment: CDR1 SNHLY and CDR2 FYNNEI. The CDR3 sequence is 14 residues long. V lost 3 bases to trimming and J lost 1 base, with 9 bases between them. The CDR3 here is CASSDEGWNTEAFF. Written as DNA, the CDR3 is TGTGCCAGCAGTGATGAGGGCTGGAACACTGAAGCTTTCTTT.

This clone came up a few times. V is TRBV7-9 and J is TRBJ1-1; D is unresolved. Trimming removed 5 bases at V and 1 base at J, with 14 bases between. CDR1 is SEHNR, CDR2 FQNEAQ, per germline (reference sequence). This CDR3 spans 15 amino acids. This chain's CDR3 is CASSRPTAGNTEAFF. For the CDR3, the DNA is TGTGCCAGCAGCCGTCCAACGGCGGGGAACACTGAAGCTTTCTTT. Looking up the rest from reference TRBV7-9 and TRBJ1-1 gives the full variable domain: DTGVSQNPRHKITKRGQNVTFRCDPISEHNRLYWYRQTLGQGPEFLTYFQNEAQLEKSRLLSDRFSAERPKGSFSTLEIQRTEQGDSAMYLCASSRPTAGNTEAFFGQGTRLTVV.

V and J are TRBV5-1 and TRBJ2-1, with 10 bases lining up with TRBD2. J lost 7 bases, V lost 0 bases, and 13 bases had no gene match. This CDR3 is 18 amino acids long. Germline CDR1 is SGHRS and CDR2 is YFSETQ. The CDR3 here is CASSLAVSYSGGRNEQFF. For the CDR3, the DNA is TGCGCCAGCAGCTTGGCCGTCTCCTATAGCGGGGGGCGGAATGAGCAGTTCTTC.

The sample holds a few counts of this clone. This chain joins TRBV7-6 and TRBJ1-5, with 7 positions matching TRBD1. The CDR3 length is 14 residues. Germline V CDR1 and CDR2: SGHVS, FNYEAQ. After removal of 5 bases from V and 6 bases from J, the junction contained 7 bases not matched to a gene. CDR3 residues: CASSRLGGTQPQHF. The CDR3 DNA sequence: TGTGCCAGCAGCCGTCTAGGGGGCACTCAGCCCCAGCATTTT.

DNA for the CDR3: TGTGCCAGCAGCACACAGGGGGATGGCTACACCTTC. Protein sequence: CASSTQGDGYTF. The V and J genes are TRBV5-5 and TRBJ1-2, with 8 bases that match TRBD1. The CDR3 length is 12 residues. Germline-derived CDR1 and CDR2 are SGHKS and YYEKEE (reference sequence). Unmatched junction bases numbered 2, after V lost 4 bases and J lost 6 bases. The full variable domain, its missing parts supplied by reference TRBV5-5 and TRBJ1-2, is DAGVTQSPTHLIKTRGQQVTLRCSPISGHKSVSWYQQVLGQGPQFIFQYYEKEERGRGNFPDRFSARQFPNYSSELNVNALLLGDSALYLCASSTQGDGYTFGSGTRLTVV.

The count of this clone is one. The chain is built from TRBV7-2 and TRBJ2-3, with 11 bases identical to TRBD2. Germline assignment: CDR1 SGHTA and CDR2 FQGNSA. The CDR3 is 18 residues long. With V trimmed by 2 bases and J by 1 base, 8 bases remained unmatched. Here the CDR3 DNA reads TGTGCCAGCAGCTTATCTAGCGGGGGGCCCGTAGGCACAGATACGCAGTATTTT. This translates into CASSLSSGGPVGTDTQYF.

V is TRBV24-1 and J is TRBJ2-7; 9 bases match TRBD1. The CDR3 is made up of 16 amino acids. Germline V CDR1 and CDR2: KGHDR, SFDVKD. Trimming at V came to 5 bases and at J to 0 bases, leaving 7 bases not matched to a gene. The CDR3 protein is CATSGPGTGSSYEQYF. The DNA for the CDR3 is TGTGCCACCAGTGGACCCGGGACAGGGAGCTCCTACGAGCAGTACTTC.

V usage is TRBV12-3 or TRBV12-4 and J usage is TRBJ2-3; D call uncertain. The ends were cut back, 5 bases at V and 7 bases at J, with 10 bases in the middle. The CDR3 has 12 amino acids. The CDR3 loop is CASSHKEYTQYF. Here the CDR3 DNA reads TGTGCCAGCAGTCACAAGGAGTATACGCAGTATTTT.

The chain is built from TRBV5-6 and TRBJ2-2, with no clear D. V lost 0 bases and J 2 bases, leaving 5 bases between the germline ends. CDR1 and CDR2 (germline): SGHDT, YYEEEE. The CDR3 contains 14 residues. CDR3 loop: CASSLGRNTGELFF. In DNA, the CDR3 is TGTGCCAGCAGCTTGGGGAGAAACACCGGGGAGCTGTTTTTT. Full variable domain (missing parts from reference TRBV5-6 and TRBJ2-2): DAGVTQSPTHLIKTRGQQVTLRCSPKSGHDTVSWYQQALGQGPQFIFQYYEEEERQRGNFPDRFSGHQFPNYSSELNVNALLLGDSALYLCASSLGRNTGELFFGEGSRLTVL.

This clone was observed a handful of times. The chain has TRBV4-2 and TRBJ1-2, with 10 bases fitting TRBD1. Germline values: CDR1 LGHNA, CDR2 YNFKEQ. The CDR3 has 15 amino acids. J was trimmed by 7 bases and V by 2 bases; bases with no gene match: 7. The CDR3 loop reads CASSQSTGGRGGYTF. Written as DNA, the CDR3 is TGTGCCAGCAGCCAATCGACAGGGGGCCGGGGTGGCTACACCTTC.

The J gene is TRBJ1-4, the V gene TRBV18; possible D gene TRBD1, 6 bases. CDR3 length: 14 residues. The germline V and J ends were trimmed by 2 bases and 6 bases, with 10 bases remaining between them. CDR1 is KGHSH, CDR2 LQKENI, per germline. The CDR3 nucleotides are TGTGCCAGCTCACCAACGGCAGGGGATGAAAAACTGTTTTTT. It encodes CASSPTAGDEKLFF.

This rearrangement joins TRBV27 to TRBJ2-5; 8 bases agree with TRBD2. This CDR3 region has 16 residues. The trim removed 6 bases at V and 4 bases at J, leaving 13 bases unmatched. The V gene's germline CDR1 is MNHEY and CDR2 SMNVEV (reference sequence). The CDR3 nucleotides read TGTGCCAGCAGCCAAATTGACGGACTAGCCCTAGAGACCCAGTACTTC. This gives the protein CASSQIDGLALETQYF.

There are a few counts of this clone. The genes are TRBV5-4 and TRBJ1-3; a weak D match, TRBD1 (6 bases). This CDR3 spans 13 amino acids. From germline, CDR1 is SGHNT and CDR2 YYREEE (reference sequence). Trimming took 3 bases from V and 7 from J, leaving 11 bases between them. The DNA of the CDR3 is TGTGCCAGCAGCTCGGGGGGGGGCAACACCATATATTTT. Its protein is CASSSGGGNTIYF. Drawing the rest from reference TRBV5-4 and TRBJ1-3, the complete variable domain is ETGVTQSPTHLIKTRGQQVTLRCSSQSGHNTVSWYQQALGQGPQFIFQYYREEENGRGNFPPRFSGLQFPNYSSELNVNALELDDSALYLCASSSGGGNTIYFGEGSWLTVV.

This clone was recorded a few times. J is TRBJ2-1 and V is TRBV11-1; 8 bases fit TRBD2. This CDR3 region has 16 residues. Germline lookup yields CDR1 SGHAT and CDR2 FQDESV (reference sequence). Unmatched junction bases numbered 7, after V lost 5 bases and J lost 1 base. DNA of the CDR3: TGTGCCAGCAGCAGCGGACTAGCTCAGTCCTACAATGAGCAGTTCTTC. This codes for CASSSGLAQSYNEQFF.

The genes are TRBV7-9 and TRBJ1-1; 7 bases match TRBD1. V was pared by 5 bases and J by 6 bases, with 15 bases of the junction left unmatched. Germline V gives CDR1 SEHNR, CDR2 FQNEAQ (reference sequence). The CDR3 length is 16 residues. This chain's CDR3 is CASSPQGGAGSAEAFF. The DNA of the CDR3 is TGTGCCAGCAGCCCTCAGGGGGGCGCCGGTTCTGCTGAAGCTTTCTTT.

The V and J genes are TRBV29-1 and TRBJ2-3; 8 nucleotides align to TRBD2. CDR1 and CDR2 (germline): SQVTM, ANQGSEA. This CDR3 region has 14 residues. V lost 1 base and J lost 0; bases outside the gene matches: 0. The CDR3 region has the DNA TGCAGCGTTGAAGGCGGGGGGAGCACAGATACGCAGTATTTT. Protein: CSVEGGGSTDTQYF.

The V gene is TRBV19, the J gene TRBJ1-1; D ambiguous. This CDR3 has 13 residues. CDR1 is LNHDA, CDR2 SQIVND, per germline (reference sequence). V dropped 11 bases and J dropped 1 base, with 14 bases sitting between them. This CDR3 is CASLPGWNTEAFF. As DNA, the CDR3 is TGTGCCTCCCTCCCGGGGTGGAACACTGAAGCTTTCTTT.

V is TRBV2 and J is TRBJ2-3, with 7 bases aligning to TRBD2. The CDR3 extends over 15 amino acids. Trimming took 2 bases from V and 1 from J; bases not matched to a gene: 3. Germline V gene lookup returns CDR1 SNHLY and CDR2 FYNNEI. CDR3 residues: CASSERTSGTDTQYF. The CDR3, as DNA: TGTGCCAGCAGTGAACGAACTAGCGGCACAGATACGCAGTATTTT. Looking up the rest from reference TRBV2 and TRBJ2-3 gives the full variable domain: EPEVTQTPSHQVTQMGQEVILRCVPISNHLYFYWYRQILGQKVEFLVSFYNNEISEKSEIFDDQFSVERPDGSNFTLKIRSTKLEDSAMYFCASSERTSGTDTQYFGPGTRLTVL.

In DNA form, the CDR3 reads TGTGCCAGCCGGCCTCCTCGCGGGGGGGCAGGCACCGGGGAGCTGTTTTTT. Translating gives CASRPPRGGAGTGELFF. The chain couples TRBV28 to TRBJ2-2, with TRBD2 matching over 9 bases. The CDR3 is made up of 17 amino acids. The V and J ends lost 8 bases and 4 bases, in that order; junction bases with no gene match: 14. Per germline, CDR1 MDHEN and CDR2 SYDVKM.

The chain combines TRBV11-2 with TRBJ1-2; D gene ambiguous. CDR1 and CDR2 from the germline V gene are SGHAT and FQNNGV. V was clipped by 2 bases and J by 0 bases, with 10 bases between them. The CDR3 contains 15 residues. CDR3 DNA sequence: TGTGCCAGCAGCTTAAGCGGGAATTCTAACTATGGCTACACCTTC. It codes for CASSLSGNSNYGYTF. Full variable domain (rest looked up from reference TRBV11-2 and TRBJ1-2): EAGVAQSPRYKIIEKRQSVAFWCNPISGHATLYWYQQILGQGPKLLIQFQNNGVVDDSQLPKDRFSAERLKGVDSTLKIQPAKLEDSAVYLCASSLSGNSNYGYTFGSGTRLTVV.

The rearrangement joins TRBV23-1 to TRBJ2-1, with D possibly being TRBD1 (6 bases). TRBV23-1 is recorded as an ORF, its role being uncertain. Trimming shortened V by 4 bases and J by 0 bases, and 13 bases separated the two germline ends. The CDR3 sequence is 16 residues long. CDR3 protein: CASSPDSLSSYNEQFF. The CDR3 DNA sequence: TGCGCCAGCAGTCCGGACAGCTTGAGCTCCTACAATGAGCAGTTCTTC.

The chain has TRBV9 and TRBJ1-6; the match to TRBD1 covers 7 bases. The CDR3 covers 15 residues. The V segment lost 3 bases and the J segment 5 bases; nucleotides outside the gene matches: 5. Germline V gives CDR1 SGDLS, CDR2 YYNGEE. The chain's CDR3 is CASSALDRDNSPLHF. CDR3 nucleotide sequence: TGTGCCAGCAGCGCCCTCGACAGGGATAATTCACCCCTCCACTTT.

The chain's CDR3 is CASSSGSSVAEAFF. CDR3 bases: TGTGCCAGCAGTTCGGGGTCCAGTGTCGCTGAAGCTTTCTTT. The chain has TRBV2 and TRBJ1-1; no definite D call. Germline values: CDR1 SNHLY, CDR2 FYNNEI. This CDR3 is built from 14 residues. Trimming shortened V by 5 bases and J by 6 bases, and 16 bases separated the two germline ends.

The V gene is TRBV19, the J gene TRBJ2-1; TRBD1 matches at 9 bases. This CDR3 region has 15 residues. The ends lost 7 bases at V and 4 bases at J; junction bases unmatched: 8. CDR1 and CDR2 from the germline V gene are LNHDA and SQIVND (reference sequence). DNA of the CDR3: TGTGCCAGTATGGATACAGGGGGCGGGTACAATGAGCAGTTCTTC. Translation: CASMDTGGGYNEQFF.

The rearrangement links TRBV5-8 to TRBJ2-2; D is possibly TRBD1 (6 bases). The CDR3 runs to 18 residues. The V end was cut by 4 bases, the J end by 7 bases, with 26 bases between. The germline CDR1 and CDR2 sequences are SGHTS and YDEGEE. The CDR3 DNA reads as TGTGCCAGCAGCACCCGGAGGCCAGGGCAGGGGAGTGACGGGGAGCTGTTTTTT. Translation gives CASSTRRPGQGSDGELFF.